The TCR beta chain described here comes from a study of cytomegalovirus exposure and HLA in healthy donors. Background on the study: Out of around 360 genotyped donors, about 80% belonged to the Caucasian-associated ancestry cluster. The study's findings and limits: The study assumed roughly uniform donor sequencing depth for presence/absence analyses. In an earlier analysis, productive rearrangement rates for most beta V segments clustered near 87% or 30%. An analysis that was carried out later associated 16,951 TCR beta sequences with HLA alleles at 0.05 false discovery rate.

CDR1 and CDR2 from the germline V gene are SQVTM and ANQGSEA. There are 15 residues in the CDR3. V shed 4 bases, J shed 7 bases, and the junction held 14 bases outside the gene matches. In the PCR, 60 Vbeta and 13 Jbeta primers were used. Clones were sequenced by immunoSEQ multiplex PCR, and TCRdb holds only the in-frame ones, with some missing. The table lists some 150,000 clones, around 75% of them singletons. This clone was counted between two and nine times. Its specificity is not known. The origin of this receptor is a woman aged 40 to 50 in good health and CMV-seronegative. What was sequenced was PBMCs. The chain links TRBV29-1 to TRBJ1-2; TRBD1 agrees at 8 bases. The CDR3 is CSVARGTGGSGGYTF. DNA for the CDR3: TGCAGCGTTGCGAGGGGTACAGGGGGTAGCGGTGGCTACACCTTC.